This T cell receptor (beta chain) was retrieved from a study of OX40 agonist ivuxolimab in advanced cancers. At the level of the whole study: Ivuxolimab was a fully human IgG2 agonistic monoclonal antibody targeting the costimulatory receptor OX40 (CD134). Partial responses occurred in three dose-escalation patients: two with cutaneous melanoma and one with hepatocellular carcinoma. Of the roughly 53 patients in dose escalation, about 20 had hepatocellular carcinoma, roughly 15 had melanoma, 9 had renal cell carcinoma and 9 had head and neck cancer. Peripheral TCRbeta sequencing was intended to test whether TCR sequence diversity was altered and clonal T-cell expansion was caused by ivuxolimab. The dose-escalation cohort was around 83% male with a mean age of about 54 years, ranging from roughly 23 to 79. Prior anti-PD-1, anti-PD-L1 or anti-CTLA-4 therapy was permitted, and approximately 42% of dose-escalation patients had received checkpoint inhibitors. Intravenous ivuxolimab was administered to patients every 2 weeks at six dose levels: 0.01, 0.1, 0.3, 1.5, 3 and 10 mg/kg. The paper covers the monotherapy dose-escalation part of the phase I ivuxolimab trial, which included N ≈ 52 patients. The paper as a whole reports these results and caveats: The antigen specificity of the peripheral T cells that underwent clonal expansion was not determined. After ivuxolimab, expanded clones were on average more numerous among CD8+ T cells than among CD4+ T cells. At doses of 0.1 to 3.0 mg/kg, clonal expansion of both CD4+ and CD8+ blood T cells was observed from baseline to week 6. Low levels of normalized T-cell clonal expansion were also seen in some nonresponding patients. In the 0.1-3.0 mg/kg groups, partial responders were among the patients with the lowest normalized peripheral clonal expansion, particularly in CD8+ T cells.

Concerning this clone: What this receptor recognizes is not known. The sample holds no much larger clone one base away, and base qualities are not on file.

Patients with autoimmune disease history or receiving systemic immunosuppression were excluded from the trial. Peripheral blood for TCR sequencing was collected from all dose cohorts at baseline, on cycle 4 day 1, and on cycle 7 day 1. Samples came from an open-label, multicenter, first-in-human phase I dose-escalation trial of ivuxolimab. The trial enrolled adults with locally advanced or metastatic head and neck squamous cell, hepatocellular, melanoma or renal cell carcinoma. Before TCR sequencing, CD4+ T cells and CD8+ T cells from peripheral blood were sorted into separate populations. For CDR1 and CDR2, the germline V gene lists MNHEY and SVGAGI. Counted from cysteine to phenylalanine, this CDR3 has 11 amino acids. The DNA shown is the 33-base CDR3, in frame from base 1. V is pruned by 10 bases and J by 5 bases, leaving 4 bases of the junction without a gene match. To sequence the TCRbeta CDR3 region, genomic DNA was isolated from the sorted cells. The immunoSEQ Assay was used to sequence the TCRbeta CDR3 regions. TCRdb took this table from immuneACCESS and kept in-frame rearrangements with V and J called. Such tables lack part of the clones; where checked against another copy, unresolved V genes explain under half of the gap, and the rest is unexplained. In all, the sample holds under 50,000 clones, and almost 90% of those were seen once. In total, the top ten clones hold less than 9.5% of the sample.

The chain joins TRBV6-5 to TRBJ2-5, with 7 middle bases fitting TRBD1. Sequenced material: CD4+ or CD8+ T cells sorted from blood, taken in a trial of the OX40 agonist ivuxolimab. The TCR originated in an adult with an advanced solid tumor such as melanoma, head and neck, liver or kidney cancer. The encoded CDR3 is CAIRQGETQYF. In nucleotides, the sequence is TGTGCCATCCGACAGGGTGAGACCCAGTACTTC.